Here is one T cell receptor (beta chain) with its context. Its antigen remains unknown. Methods used by the authors: ImmunoSEQ sequences covered only the junction and lacked quality scores; filtering therefore differed. Libraries were prepared by immunoSEQ multiplex PCR; TCRdb keeps only in-frame clonotypes and omits some of them. The V and J calls and clone size were taken over from that table, and D and trimming were inferred from the DNA. The sample holds 2.5 million or so clones, around 90% seen once. These data belong to a study of shared clonotypes between healthy human individuals. CD45RA-negative memory and CD45RA+ naive subsets were split from the CD4+ cells. This CDR3 region has 16 residues. Looked up from germline, CDR1 is SGHRS and CDR2 is YFSETQ. Trimming at V came to 0 bases and at J to 1 base, leaving 4 bases not matched to a gene. Study observations and caveats: Clonotype sharing across donors was expected to vary with sequencing depth.

Material: naive CD4+ T cells sorted from blood. Subset reported: CD45RA+ positively selected. The TCR was taken from a man between 18 and 35 years old in good health. The rearrangement joins TRBV5-1 to TRBJ2-1; 7 bases are shared with TRBD2. The CDR3 DNA reads TGCGCCAGCAGCTTGGGGCTAGCGGATTCCTACAATGAGCAGTTCTTC. It translates to CASSLGLADSYNEQFF.